This T cell receptor beta chain was retrieved from a study of CD8 T cells in ankylosing spondylitis. The CDR3 consists of 14 residues. Germline V CDR1 and CDR2: DFQATT, SNEGSKA (reference sequence). The V and J ends lost 0 bases and 5 bases respectively, with 13 bases between them. TCRdb passed the 5' RACE reads through MiXCR, listing each CDR3 protein once. The sample consists of about 250,000 distinct CDR3 sequences, over 30% of them appearing once. Sequences were obtained from blood, either unsorted or a sorted T cell fraction (not recorded which). This TCR was sampled from a male donor with ankylosing spondylitis or in good health (not recorded which). This chain links TRBV20-1 with TRBJ2-5; D remains unclear. The chain's CDR3 is CSARDFVRPETQYF. In nucleotides, the CDR3 is TGCAGTGCTAGAGATTTTGTCCGGCCCGAGACCCAGTACTTC.